This T cell receptor (beta chain) was captured in a study of cytomegalovirus exposure and HLA in healthy donors. Notes on this clone: Antigen specificity is unknown.

A multiplex PCR was run with 60 Vbeta primers and 13 Jbeta primers. Clones were sequenced by immunoSEQ multiplex PCR, and TCRdb holds only the in-frame ones, with some missing. The sample records 150,000 to 200,000 clones, around 80% being singletons. Study-wide findings and caveats: A later analysis found that most CMV-associated TCR beta chains appeared HLA-restricted. Available immune exposure information covered CMV serostatus only. In an earlier analysis, productive rearrangement rates for most beta V segments clustered near 87% or 30%. TCR beta sequences numbering under 20,000 were associated with HLA alleles at 0.05 false discovery rate in a later analysis.

V shed 6 bases and J 2 bases; nucleotides not matched to a gene: 8. This CDR3 has 16 amino acids. In germline, CDR1 is KGHSH, CDR2 LQKENI. The receptor was derived from a middle-aged woman in good health and CMV-seronegative. The sequenced sample consisted of PBMCs. J is TRBJ2-1 and V is TRBV18; TRBD1 matches 9 bases. CDR3 loop: CASSVRTGGPYNEQFF. In DNA, the CDR3 is TGTGCCAGCTCGGTGCGAACAGGGGGCCCCTACAATGAGCAGTTCTTC.